A single TCR beta chain is shown here with its context. As yet, its antigen is unknown. J was trimmed by 2 bases and V by 6 bases; bases with no gene match: 7. Germline V lookup: CDR1 MNHEY, CDR2 SVGAGI. The CDR3 totals 15 residues. TCR beta cDNA libraries included unique molecular identifiers. Via MiXCR, TCRdb re-called the PCR reads, giving one row per CDR3 protein. The sample includes 380,000 or so distinct CDR3 sequences, about a third of them seen just once. This sample was included in a study of post-analysis software for immune sequencing data. Study-level findings and limits: When patients were compared with controls, 4 or 5 TRBV segments were more frequent, TRBV5-6, TRBV5-1 and TRBV20-1 among them. Patients with multiple sclerosis recorded significantly lower normalized Chao1 diversity than controls, the study found. Pronounced co-clustering by F measure was evident among identically batched samples.

Sample: blood. The chain couples TRBV6-5 to TRBJ1-2; 9 nucleotides align to TRBD1. The TCR was taken from a girl between 10 and 17 years old with multiple sclerosis. The CDR3: CASSYGTGRNYGYTF. CDR3 nucleotides: TGTGCCAGCAGCTATGGGACAGGGCGCAACTATGGCTACACCTTC.